What follows are 25 T cell receptor beta chains derived from one specimen sequenced in a study of T cells in Graves' hyperthyroidism and ophthalmopathy. RNA transcripts gave rise to amplified TCR beta CDR3 regions. Carried out on the TCR CDR3, a first-round RT-PCR used the HTBI primer set. Each CDR3 protein gets one entry after TCRdb re-called the multiplex PCR reads with MiXCR. Seen here are roughly 200,000 distinct CDR3 sequences, about a sixth observed once, and the top ten hold roughly two fifths. Sequenced material: blood. Every receptor here comes from a man aged 40-49 years with Graves' hyperthyroidism.

Only a few counts were recorded for this clonotype. The V gene is TRBV15, the J gene TRBJ1-2; 9 nucleotides line up with TRBD1. Trimming took 5 bases from V and 8 from J; bases not matched to a gene: 6. Per germline, CDR1 LNHNV and CDR2 YYDKDF (reference sequence). The CDR3 length is 13 residues. The CDR3, as DNA: TGTGCCACCAGCTGGGACAGGGAAGACGGCTACACCTTC. Amino acid sequence: CATSWDREDGYTF.

The rearrangement uses TRBV6-1 and TRBJ1-4; D call uncertain. The CDR3 loop spans 16 amino acids. Germline V gene sequence: CDR1 MNHNS, CDR2 SASEGT. Trimming removed 6 bases from V and 0 bases from J, with 14 bases in between. DNA of the CDR3: TGTGCCAGCAGACCTCTTAAGGGAGCAACTAATGAAAAACTGTTTTTT. It encodes CASRPLKGATNEKLFF.

This clonotype has just a few counts. The V call is TRBV25-1, the J call TRBJ1-2; no clear D. The CDR3 consists of 13 residues. V gave up 5 bases and J gave up 6 bases, with 13 bases separating them. Germline V lookup: CDR1 MGHDK, CDR2 SYGVNS. CDR3 amino acids: CASSFHNGDGYTF. CDR3 in DNA: TGTGCCAGCAGTTTTCACAACGGGGATGGCTACACCTTC.

The rearrangement links TRBV4-2 to TRBJ2-1, with TRBD1 matching 8 bases. CDR1 LGHNA and CDR2 YNFKEQ come from the germline V gene. This CDR3 is 15 amino acids long. After removal of 2 bases from V and 5 bases from J, the junction contained 5 bases not matched to a gene. This CDR3 reads CASSQPQGANNEQFF. The CDR3 DNA reads TGTGCCAGCAGCCAACCCCAGGGGGCGAACAATGAGCAGTTCTTC.

This clonotype has a count of ten or more. V gene TRBV7-3 combines with J gene TRBJ2-2; D not certain. Germline CDR1 reads SGHTA; CDR2 reads FQGTGA. The CDR3 is 14 residues long. V lost 1 base to trimming and J lost 3 bases, with 6 bases between them. DNA of the CDR3: TGTGCCAGCAGCTTAAATCCCGACACCGGGGAGCTGTTTTTT. Protein: CASSLNPDTGELFF.

Ten or more counts support this clonotype. The chain uses TRBV4-2 and TRBJ1-1; D is uncertain. V was shortened by 0 bases and J by 5 bases, with 10 bases between the two germline ends. The CDR3 consists of 14 residues. The germline CDR1 and CDR2 sequences are LGHNA and YNFKEQ. CDR3 in DNA: TGTGCCAGCAGCCAAGAATGGGGAGGGACTGAAGCTTTCTTT. It encodes CASSQEWGGTEAFF.

The table lists this clonotype with many counts. This chain joins TRBV29-1 and TRBJ2-5; no reliable D call. The CDR3 is 12 residues long. Germline lookup yields CDR1 SQVTM and CDR2 ANQGSEA. Trimming removed 5 bases at V and 1 base at J, with 8 bases between. This CDR3 reads CSVTEAQETQYF. The CDR3 DNA reads as TGCAGCGTTACGGAAGCCCAAGAGACCCAGTACTTC.

J is TRBJ1-1 and V is TRBV20-1, with 9 positions matching TRBD1. V dropped 6 bases and J dropped 3; count of bases not matched to a gene: 5. Germline values: CDR1 DFQATT, CDR2 SNEGSKA (reference sequence). The CDR3 length is 13 residues. The CDR3 here is CSAEDRGDTEAFF. The CDR3 region has the DNA TGCAGTGCGGAGGACAGGGGTGACACTGAAGCTTTCTTT.

The chain carries TRBV19 and TRBJ1-2, with D unresolved. This CDR3 spans 13 amino acids. Germline CDR1 LNHDA, CDR2 SQIVND (reference sequence). Trimming removed 1 base at V and 10 bases at J, with 13 bases between. The CDR3 loop reads CASSIGRKDDYTF. CDR3 DNA sequence: TGTGCCAGTAGTATAGGTCGGAAAGATGACTACACCTTC.

There are many counts of this clonotype. The chain links TRBV2 to TRBJ2-1, with D possibly matching TRBD2 (5 bases). Per germline, CDR1 SNHLY and CDR2 FYNNEI. The CDR3 is 12 residues long. V gave up 7 bases and J gave up 9 bases, with 13 bases separating them. This CDR3 is CASKDGVVEQFF. Written as DNA, the CDR3 is TGTGCCAGCAAGGACGGGGTCGTTGAGCAGTTCTTC.

This clonotype was found many times. The chain employs TRBV6-1 and TRBJ1-6; no clear D gene. Germline V gene data show CDR1 as MNHNS and CDR2 as SASEGT. V was shortened by 0 bases and J by 10 bases, with 10 bases between the two germline ends. The CDR3 has 14 amino acids. The CDR3 region is CASSEAGRVSPLHF. For the CDR3, the DNA is TGTGCCAGCAGTGAAGCAGGGAGGGTATCACCCCTCCACTTT.

The rearrangement links TRBV19 to TRBJ1-1; possible D gene TRBD1, 6 bases. The germline gives CDR1 LNHDA, CDR2 SQIVND (reference sequence). V lost 1 base and J lost 4, with 10 bases in between. CDR3 length: 14 amino acids. The CDR3 DNA reads TGTGCCAGTAGTATAGTAGAAGGGGGCACTGAAGCTTTCTTT. It is translated as CASSIVEGGTEAFF.

CDR3 region: CASSLAGTGLKRAEAFF. CDR3 DNA: TGTGCCAGCAGCTTAGCAGGGACAGGTTTGAAACGGGCTGAAGCTTTCTTT. V gene TRBV7-9 combines with J gene TRBJ1-1; 8 nucleotides line up with TRBD1. V lost 0 bases and J lost 6; bases outside the gene matches: 12. Looked up from germline, CDR1 is SEHNR and CDR2 is FQNEAQ (reference sequence). The CDR3 extends over 17 amino acids. The variable domain in full, completed from reference TRBV7-9 and TRBJ1-1, reads DTGVSQNPRHKITKRGQNVTFRCDPISEHNRLYWYRQTLGQGPEFLTYFQNEAQLEKSRLLSDRFSAERPKGSFSTLEIQRTEQGDSAMYLCASSLAGTGLKRAEAFFGQGTRLTVV.

This chain connects TRBV12-3 or TRBV12-4 to TRBJ2-5; 9 bases match TRBD2. This CDR3 spans 14 amino acids. The V and J ends lost 6 bases and 3 bases, in that order; junction bases with no gene match: 5. The CDR3 region is CASRLSGGEETQYF. Written as DNA, the CDR3 is TGTGCCAGCAGACTTAGCGGGGGAGAAGAGACCCAGTACTTC.

This clonotype was observed at least ten times. This chain joins TRBV5-5 and TRBJ2-2; D is uncertain. Germline V lookup: CDR1 SGHKS, CDR2 YYEKEE (reference sequence). This CDR3 has 18 residues. V lost 4 bases to trimming and J lost 3 bases, with 22 bases between them. The CDR3 DNA follows: TGTGCCAGCAGCCCCGTAGGGCTCCTTGATAAGGACACCGGGGAGCTGTTTTTT. Residues: CASSPVGLLDKDTGELFF. Full variable domain (outside the CDR3, taken from reference TRBV5-5 and TRBJ2-2): DAGVTQSPTHLIKTRGQQVTLRCSPISGHKSVSWYQQVLGQGPQFIFQYYEKEERGRGNFPDRFSARQFPNYSSELNVNALLLGDSALYLCASSPVGLLDKDTGELFFGEGSRLTVL.

This clonotype occurred many times. The chain recombines TRBV4-3 with TRBJ2-5; 8 bases match TRBD1. Germline-derived CDR1 and CDR2 are LGHNA and YSLEER. This CDR3 has 15 amino acids. Trimming at V came to 4 bases and at J to 5 bases, leaving 9 bases not matched to a gene. The CDR3 sequence: CASSLAGTGRETQYF. DNA for the CDR3: TGCGCCAGCAGCCTTGCCGGGACAGGAAGGGAGACCCAGTACTTC.

This clonotype has only a few counts. The rearrangement links TRBV13 to TRBJ1-2, with 10 bases fitting TRBD1. Trimming cost V 5 bases and J 7 bases; bases outside gene matches: 7. This CDR3 has 14 residues. CDR1 PRHDT and CDR2 FYEKMQ come from the germline V gene (reference sequence). DNA for the CDR3: TGTGCCAGCAGCGCAGACAGGGGGCTAGCTGGCTACACCTTC. This sequence encodes CASSADRGLAGYTF.

The sample holds a few counts of this clonotype. The genes are TRBV18 and TRBJ2-1, with 8 positions matching TRBD1. V lost 0 bases to trimming and J lost 8 bases; unmatched junction nucleotides: 3. Germline CDR1 reads KGHSH; CDR2 reads LQKENI. This CDR3 comprises 14 residues. CDR3 sequence reads: CASSPPDRAHEQFF. CDR3 nucleotide sequence: TGTGCCAGCTCACCACCGGACAGGGCCCATGAGCAGTTCTTC.

This clonotype appeared many times. V usage is TRBV28 and J usage is TRBJ2-6, with 7 bases lining up with TRBD2. Germline CDR1 MDHEN, CDR2 SYDVKM. The CDR3 has 17 residues. V trimming: 6 bases; J trimming: 4 bases; junction bases outside the gene matches: 12. The chain's CDR3 is CASRSGDYLNGANVLTF. DNA for the CDR3: TGTGCCAGCAGAAGCGGGGACTACCTAAACGGGGCCAACGTCCTGACTTTC.

The V gene is TRBV27, the J gene TRBJ1-2; tentatively, D is TRBD1 (5 bases). The germline V gene has CDR1 MNHEY and CDR2 SMNVEV (reference sequence). The CDR3 is 14 residues long. V dropped 5 bases and J dropped 4 bases, with 14 bases sitting between them. The CDR3: CASSPRGGAYGYTF. For the CDR3, the DNA is TGTGCCAGCAGTCCCCGGGGTGGGGCCTATGGCTACACCTTC.

A word on this clonotype: A much larger clone lies one base from this, so it may be a read error. The V gene is TRBV2, the J gene TRBJ1-6; D ambiguous. V lost 3 bases and J lost 6, with 6 bases in between. Germline CDR1 and CDR2: SNHLY and FYNNEI. The CDR3 is 13 amino acids. CDR3 sequence (DNA): TGTGCCAGCAGTGAGCGACCTAATTCACCCCTCCACTTT. Amino acids: CASSERPNSPLHF.

This clonotype was seen at least ten times. The rearrangement links TRBV3-1 to TRBJ2-1; no clear D. Trimming took off 1 base at V and 11 bases at J, with 15 bases between the two ends. Germline V gives CDR1 LGHDT, CDR2 YNNKEL (reference sequence). This CDR3 is built from 14 residues. In nucleotides, the CDR3 is TGTGCCAGCAGCCAAGGATTGGACGGCACAAAGCAGTTCTTC. It specifies CASSQGLDGTKQFF.

At least ten counts were recorded for this clonotype. The J gene is TRBJ1-1, the V gene TRBV30; 7 nucleotides agree with TRBD1. Looked up from germline, CDR1 is GTSNPN and CDR2 is SVGIG (reference sequence). With V trimmed by 0 bases and J by 1 base, 5 bases remained unmatched. This CDR3 is 15 amino acids long. Here the CDR3 DNA reads TGTGCCTGGAGTGTATTAGGGACAGCGAACACTGAAGCTTTCTTT. Translating gives CAWSVLGTANTEAFF.

In this sample, this clonotype turned up many times. This chain joins TRBV15 and TRBJ2-7, with no clear D. Germline V gene lookup returns CDR1 LNHNV and CDR2 YYDKDF (reference sequence). The CDR3 has 12 amino acids. V lost 1 base and J lost 7, with 8 bases in between. The CDR3: CATSRGVAEQYF. The CDR3 bases are TGTGCCACCAGCAGAGGCGTGGCAGAGCAGTACTTC.

This clonotype appeared many times. The rearrangement links TRBV28 to TRBJ2-1; D gene unclear. V dropped 5 bases and J dropped 8 bases, with 16 bases sitting between them. CDR1 and CDR2 from the germline V gene are MDHEN and SYDVKM. This CDR3 has 14 residues. The CDR3 here is CASSAPVTGDEQFF. The CDR3 DNA follows: TGTGCCAGCAGTGCCCCGGTTACGGGCGATGAGCAGTTCTTC.